Described below is a single T cell receptor (beta chain) sequence and its context. Its antigen is unknown. The record originates from a study of T cell responses to AZD1222 COVID-19 vaccine. Study-level findings and limits: Two AZD1222 doses significantly raised spike-specific TCR breadth and depth over controls.

TCRdb's copy holds only in-frame clones and misses some; the assay was immunoSEQ multiplex PCR. Counted here are about 150,000 clones, roughly 90% occurring once; the ten biggest clones make up approximately 17%. Germline V lookup: CDR1 SGHRS, CDR2 YFSETQ. With V trimmed by 5 bases and J by 5 bases, 5 bases remained unmatched. The length of the CDR3 is 14 residues. The sample in question was peripheral blood, obtained on day 0 of AZD1222 vaccination. The receptor comes from an adult in good health. The chain combines TRBV5-1 with TRBJ2-5, with 11 bases matching TRBD2. In nucleotides, the CDR3 is TGCGCCAGCAGTGTAGCGGGAGGGTCGGAGACCCAGTACTTC. Its translation is CASSVAGGSETQYF.